This T cell receptor (beta chain) was captured by sequencing in a study of technical replicates of blood from several donors (dated by TCRdb to the late 2010s). Library preparation employed the immunoSEQ multiplex PCR assay. Here the immuneACCESS table is served through TCRdb, limited to in-frame sequences with V and J called. Missing clones are a known gap in these copies; in checked studies unresolved V genes cover under half, and the rest lacks a known reason. In this sample the table shows approximately 66,000 clones, around 87% of which occur a single time. Jointly, the top ten make up around 4.6% of the sample. The germline V gene (reference sequence) yields PRHDT for CDR1 and FYEKMQ for CDR2. The CDR3 spans 18 residues, from the cysteine through the phenylalanine. Solely the CDR3 DNA is kept, with 54 bases framed from the first base. The germline ends are 24 bases apart after V is trimmed by 0 bases and J by 7 bases.

Comments on this clone: Which antigen it targets is not known. Per-nucleotide qualities are absent, and no much larger clonotype sits a single base away.

In this chain, TRBV13 is recombined with TRBJ1-2; the best D guess is TRBD1, with 5 bases matching. Specimen: PBMCs. The clonotype originates from a human donor in good health. Some clones in this sample may be carry-over from other donors' samples. The CDR3 region: CASSLGRPLRGTYGGYTF. At the DNA level, the sequence is TGTGCCAGCAGCTTAGGCCGTCCGCTTCGGGGGACCTATGGTGGCTACACCTTC.